This T cell receptor beta chain stems from a study of cytomegalovirus exposure and HLA in healthy donors. The germline V and J ends were trimmed by 11 bases and 9 bases, with 21 bases remaining between them. The length of the CDR3 is 13 residues. From germline, CDR1 is KGHSH and CDR2 LQKENI. A multiplex PCR was run with 60 Vbeta primers and 13 Jbeta primers. The repertoire was sequenced with immunoSEQ multiplex PCR; TCRdb's copy has only in-frame clones and lacks some. In the table there are some 190,000 clones, around 80% of which are singletons. The chain joins TRBV18 to TRBJ2-3, with a possible D match to TRBD1 (6 bases). The source is a girl between 5 and 17 years old in good health and CMV-seropositive. The sequencing sample was made of PBMCs. CDR3 sequence: CAGSRGTEETQYF. CDR3 bases: TGTGCCGGCAGCAGGGGAACTGAGGAAACGCAGTATTTT.